The subject of this entry is one T cell receptor beta chain. The antigen is not known. The sample comes from a study of T cell responses to AZD1222 COVID-19 vaccine. Study-wide results and caveats: Donors were largely white British and mainly female; clonal diversity was possibly underestimated. Samples come after the peak T cell response, not at day 14. Spike was spanned by vaccine-associated CD4 TCRs, with dominance at 160-218 and 743-854.

This CDR3 spans 14 amino acids. Germline loops: CDR1 MGHRA, CDR2 YSYEKL. V shed 2 bases and J 3 bases; nucleotides not matched to a gene: 3. Profiled with immunoSEQ multiplex PCR; TCRdb holds only in-frame clones, not every one. The table includes 90,000 to 110,000 clones, nearly 90% detected once. The gene calls are TRBV4-1 and TRBJ1-2; 7 positions match TRBD1. Sequenced here: peripheral blood, sampled on day 0 of MenACWY control vaccination. This sequence was found in an adult in good health. The CDR3 DNA sequence: TGCGCCAGCAGCCAATCAGGGGGGGACTATGGCTACACCTTC. This sequence encodes CASSQSGGDYGYTF.